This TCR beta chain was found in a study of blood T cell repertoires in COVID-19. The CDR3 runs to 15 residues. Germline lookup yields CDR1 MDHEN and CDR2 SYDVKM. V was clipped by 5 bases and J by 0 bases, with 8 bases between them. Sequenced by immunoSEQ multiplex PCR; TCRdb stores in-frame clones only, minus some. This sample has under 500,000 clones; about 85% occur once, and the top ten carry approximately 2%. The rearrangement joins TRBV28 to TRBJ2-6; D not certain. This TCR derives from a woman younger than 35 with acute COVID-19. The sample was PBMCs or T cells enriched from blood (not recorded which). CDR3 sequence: CASSLDLSGANVLTF. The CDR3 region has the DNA TGTGCCAGCAGTCTAGACCTCTCTGGGGCCAACGTCCTGACTTTC.